The present T cell receptor (beta chain) was sequenced within a study of blood T cell repertoires in COVID-19. The wider study: T cells, B-cell-depleted T cells, or PBMCs provided the cDNA or gDNA that served as material.

The protocol was immunoSEQ multiplex PCR, while the TCRdb copy is restricted to in-frame clones and leaves out a portion. The table has a few hundred thousand clones, about 86% seen once. This CDR3 comprises 12 residues. Per germline, CDR1 GTSNPN and CDR2 SVGIG (reference sequence). Trimming took 3 bases from V and 5 from J, leaving 11 bases between them. This chain links TRBV30 with TRBJ2-7; D gene unclear. The receptor comes from a man aged 18 to 35 with active or convalescent COVID-19. The sample taken for sequencing was peripheral blood. This CDR3 reads CAWSPQYDEQYF. The CDR3 DNA sequence: TGTGCCTGGAGCCCCCAGTATGACGAGCAGTACTTC.